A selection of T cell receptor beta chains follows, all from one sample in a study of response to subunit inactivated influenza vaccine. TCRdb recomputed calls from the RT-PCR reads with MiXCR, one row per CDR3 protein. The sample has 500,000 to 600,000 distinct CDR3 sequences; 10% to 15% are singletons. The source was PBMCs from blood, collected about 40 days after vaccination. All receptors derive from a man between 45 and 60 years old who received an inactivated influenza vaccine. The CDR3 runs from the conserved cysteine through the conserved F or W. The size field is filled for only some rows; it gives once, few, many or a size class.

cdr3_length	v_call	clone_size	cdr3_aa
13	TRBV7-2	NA	CASSLWDRDEQYF
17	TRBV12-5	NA	CASGLPRRDLTGQPQHF
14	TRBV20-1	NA	CSATLGGGFSEQYF
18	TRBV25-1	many	CASSEYPSGSGRYNEQFF
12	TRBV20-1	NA	CSAKAMGETQYF
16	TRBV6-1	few	CASSTWGLAGEHEQFF
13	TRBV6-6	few	CASSYSERDGYTF
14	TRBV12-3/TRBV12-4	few	CASRQDTSYNEQFF
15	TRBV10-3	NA	CAISESAGSGQPQHF
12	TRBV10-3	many	CAIRDRDTEAFF
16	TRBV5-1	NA	CASSLVYGGGEETQYF
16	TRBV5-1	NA	CASSLGGTQSSYEQYF
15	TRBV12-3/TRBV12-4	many	CASSPRVGRNTEAFF
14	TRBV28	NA	CASSLTFLADTQYF
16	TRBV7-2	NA	CASSAHARGAFSEQYF
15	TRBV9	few	CASSASGGMINEQFF
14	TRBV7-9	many	CASSLAGTGYGYTF
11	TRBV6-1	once	CASRAYYGYTF
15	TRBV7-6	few	CASSLDDRGLSPLHF
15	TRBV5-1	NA	CASSESGGAEKTQYF
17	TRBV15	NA	CATSRDDGTSGTDTQYF
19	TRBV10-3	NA	CAISGGGLPGTGSYNEQFF
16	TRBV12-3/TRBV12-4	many	CASSVGSGRVTGELFF
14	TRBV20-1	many	CSGGTGAITDTQYF
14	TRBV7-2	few	CASSEPASAYGYTF
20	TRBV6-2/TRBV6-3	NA	CASSYVRPWDSVVSTDTQYF
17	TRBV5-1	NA	CASSLTTSGRFAGELFF
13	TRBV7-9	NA	CASSSGQVYEQYF
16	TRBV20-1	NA	CSARLLAGVLYNEQFF
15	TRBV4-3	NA	CASSSSGQGSDTQYF
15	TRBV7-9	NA	CASSTTSGSGNEQFF
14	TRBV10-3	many	CAISENPSRRTQYF
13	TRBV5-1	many	CASSLGMNTEAFF
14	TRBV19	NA	CATTKAGDTGELFF
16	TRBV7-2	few	CASTSPNRADTGELFF
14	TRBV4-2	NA	CASSQGQETDTQYF
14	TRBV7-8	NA	CASSLARVSGEQFF
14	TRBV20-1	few	CSASREGLTYEQYF
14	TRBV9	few	CASSEGTSGRGEFF
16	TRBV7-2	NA	CASSQNQGRAGEKLFF
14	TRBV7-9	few	CASSAFAGANVLTF
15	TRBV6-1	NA	CASSNSGGQINEQFF
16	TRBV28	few	CASRTTRTSGSYEQYF
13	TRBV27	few	CASSYPGDYEQYF
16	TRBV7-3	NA	CASSPLGAALNNEQFF
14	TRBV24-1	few	CATSEPGHLETQYF
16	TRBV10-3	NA	CAISEPRTSGNNEQFF
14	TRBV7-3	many	CASNSRGGSDTQYF
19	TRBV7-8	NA	CASSSTLQSSWARLDTQYF
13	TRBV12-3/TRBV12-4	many	CASSLGGTYEQYF
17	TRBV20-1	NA	CSARDWRTSFSYNEQFF
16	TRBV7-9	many	CASSLVVERSYNEQFF
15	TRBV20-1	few	CSATFPGGFYNEQFF
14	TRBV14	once	CSSSPTGEDNEQFF